This T cell receptor beta chain is drawn from a study of regulatory T cells in long-lasting Graves disease. The time point denotes: newly diagnosed GD, antithyroid drugs for less than 3 months. From RNA extracted from PBMCs, the TCR library was made. Assembly of TCR beta libraries relied on iRepertoire HTBI primers together with Arm-PCR of CDR3 regions. TCRdb analysed the multiplex PCR reads with MiXCR anew, one entry per CDR3 protein. The table includes about 530,000 distinct CDR3 sequences, 16% detected once. This CDR3 is 13 amino acids long. The trim removed 7 bases at V and 1 base at J, leaving 4 bases unmatched. Germline lookup yields CDR1 SQVTM and CDR2 ANQGSEA. The sample also formed part of further work on T cells in Graves' hyperthyroidism and ophthalmopathy. From that study: Diagnosis rested on symptoms, serum thyroxine and TRAb, thyroid ultrasound, and orbital computed tomography. During a first-round RT-PCR of the TCR CDR3, the HTBI primer set was used. Blood also showed most of the thyroid clonotypes that were expanded above 0.001.

The sequencing here drew on peripheral blood mononuclear cells (PBMCs), taken at new diagnosis, from a patient treated with antithyroid drugs. V is TRBV29-1 and J is TRBJ1-3; 7 bases fit TRBD1. The source is a woman aged 35-65 years with Graves disease. CDR3 DNA sequence: TGCAGCGCGACAGGGACGTCTGGAAACACCATATATTTT. Its translation: CSATGTSGNTIYF.